This TCR beta chain was recorded in a study of cytomegalovirus exposure and HLA in healthy donors. The PCR was carried out with 60 Vbeta primers and 13 Jbeta primers. Clones were sequenced by immunoSEQ multiplex PCR, and TCRdb holds only the in-frame ones, with some missing. The sample carries approximately 100,000 clones, around 73% recorded once. A remark on this clone: A junction boundary mismatches the germline segment, possibly from a read error.

CDR1 is SSHAT, CDR2 FNYEAQ, per germline (reference sequence). CDR3 length equals 17 residues. This receptor was obtained from a man in his forties in good health and CMV-seronegative. V usage is TRBV7-7 and J usage is TRBJ2-5; 10 nucleotides align to TRBD2. Material: PBMCs. The CDR3 is CASSLGSSGGLLETQYF. The CDR3 DNA reads as TGTGCTAGCAGCTTAGGTAGTAGCGGGGGGCTTTTGGAGACCCAGTACTTC.